The clone carrying this T cell receptor beta chain was seen ten or more times. Its antigen is unidentified. The data originate from a study of T cells in Graves' hyperthyroidism and ophthalmopathy. Study-wide results and caveats: Most thyroid clonotypes expanded above 0.001 appeared in blood too.

Germline V lookup: CDR1 SGHDT, CDR2 YYEEEE. The V gene end was trimmed by 0 bases and the J gene end by 3 bases; junction bases not matched to a gene: 3. The CDR3 is made up of 14 amino acids. Amplified TCR beta CDR3 regions derived from RNA transcripts. The TCR CDR3 was amplified in a first-round RT-PCR using the HTBI primer set. One entry per CDR3 protein, called by TCRdb with MiXCR from the multiplex PCR reads. The table includes more than 500,000 distinct CDR3 sequences, approximately 49% detected once. Thyroid ultrasound and orbital computed tomography, with clinical symptoms and serum thyroxine and TRAb, informed diagnoses.

V gene TRBV5-6 combines with J gene TRBJ2-7, with TRBD1 matching 7 bases. The sequence was collected from an adult woman with Graves' disease, either hyperthyroidism or ophthalmopathy (not recorded which). The sample comprised peripheral blood or thyroid tissue (not recorded which). DNA for the CDR3: TGTGCCAGCAGCTTGGTAACAGGGGACTACGAGCAGTACTTC. Residues: CASSLVTGDYEQYF.